The present entry profiles one T cell receptor beta chain with its context. What it binds is not known. This CDR3 is built from 14 residues. Germline lookup yields CDR1 MDHEN and CDR2 SYDVKM. V dropped 3 bases and J dropped 7 bases, with 13 bases sitting between them. Sequencing was performed with immunoSEQ multiplex PCR; in TCRdb, only in-frame clones are kept and a portion is missing. Among 130,000 to 150,000 clones, roughly 92% were seen once, and the ten largest hold over 1.5%. These data come from a study of T cell responses to AZD1222 COVID-19 vaccine. Study results and caveats: The sample set comprised mostly white British donors with more females, and clonal diversity was possibly underestimated.

This clonotype was sampled from an adult in good health. The genes are TRBV28 and TRBJ1-5; possibly TRBD1 for D (6 bases). The source material was peripheral blood, sampled on day 0 of AZD1222 vaccination. CDR3 nucleotides: TGTGCCAGCAGTTTTCCGGGGGCTCGACAGCCCCAGCATTTT. Its protein product is CASSFPGARQPQHF.